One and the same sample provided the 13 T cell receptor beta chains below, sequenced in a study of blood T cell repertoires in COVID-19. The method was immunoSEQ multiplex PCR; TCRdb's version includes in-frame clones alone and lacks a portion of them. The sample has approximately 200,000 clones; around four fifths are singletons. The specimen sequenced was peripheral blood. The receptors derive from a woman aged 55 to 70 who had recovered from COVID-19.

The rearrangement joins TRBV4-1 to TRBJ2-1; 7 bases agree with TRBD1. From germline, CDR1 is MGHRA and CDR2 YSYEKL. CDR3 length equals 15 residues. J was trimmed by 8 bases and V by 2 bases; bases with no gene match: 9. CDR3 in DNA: TGCGCCAGCAGCCAACAGGGGGTTGGTTTCGATGAGCAGTTCTTC. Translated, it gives CASSQQGVGFDEQFF.

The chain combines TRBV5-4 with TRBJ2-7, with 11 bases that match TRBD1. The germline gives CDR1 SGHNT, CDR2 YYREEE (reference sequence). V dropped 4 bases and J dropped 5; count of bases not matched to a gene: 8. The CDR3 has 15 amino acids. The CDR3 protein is CASSRPDRGLDEQYF. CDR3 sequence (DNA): TGTGCCAGCAGCAGACCGGACAGGGGGCTGGACGAGCAGTACTTC.

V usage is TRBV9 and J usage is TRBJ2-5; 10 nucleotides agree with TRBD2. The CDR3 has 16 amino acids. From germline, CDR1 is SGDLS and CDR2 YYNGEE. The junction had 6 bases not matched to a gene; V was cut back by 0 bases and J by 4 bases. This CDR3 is CASSVGSGGATETQYF. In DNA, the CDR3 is TGTGCCAGCAGCGTAGGAAGCGGGGGGGCCACAGAGACCCAGTACTTC.

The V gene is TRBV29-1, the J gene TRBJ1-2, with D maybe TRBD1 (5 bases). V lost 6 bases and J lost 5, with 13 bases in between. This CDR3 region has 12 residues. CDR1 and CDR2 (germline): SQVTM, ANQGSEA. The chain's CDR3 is CSVTDSSYGYTF. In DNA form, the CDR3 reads TGCAGCGTGACTGACAGCAGTTATGGCTACACCTTC.

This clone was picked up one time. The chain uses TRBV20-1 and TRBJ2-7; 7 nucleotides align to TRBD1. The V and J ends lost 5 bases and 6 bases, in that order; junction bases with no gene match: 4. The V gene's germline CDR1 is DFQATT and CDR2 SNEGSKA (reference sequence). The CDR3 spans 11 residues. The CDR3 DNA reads TGCAGTGCTTACAGGGGTGGCGAGCAGTACTTC. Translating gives CSAYRGGEQYF.

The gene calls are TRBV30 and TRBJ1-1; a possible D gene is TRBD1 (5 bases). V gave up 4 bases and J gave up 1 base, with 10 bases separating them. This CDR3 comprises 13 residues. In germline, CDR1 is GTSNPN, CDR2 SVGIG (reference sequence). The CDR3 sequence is CAWNVQGNTEAFF. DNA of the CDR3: TGTGCCTGGAACGTCCAGGGGAACACTGAAGCTTTCTTT.

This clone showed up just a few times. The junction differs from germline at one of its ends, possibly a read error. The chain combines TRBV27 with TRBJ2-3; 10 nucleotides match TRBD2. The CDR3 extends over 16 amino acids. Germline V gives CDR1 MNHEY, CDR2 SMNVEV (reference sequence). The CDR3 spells CASTPSSGGGTYTQYF. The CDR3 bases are TGTGCCAGCACCCCCTCTAGCGGGGGTGGCACATATACGCAGTATTTT.

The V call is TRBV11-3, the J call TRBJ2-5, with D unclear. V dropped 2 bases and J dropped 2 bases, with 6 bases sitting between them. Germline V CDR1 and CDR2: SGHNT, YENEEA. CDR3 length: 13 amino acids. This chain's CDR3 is CASSLMAQETQYF. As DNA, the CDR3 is TGTGCCAGCAGCTTAATGGCACAAGAGACCCAGTACTTC.

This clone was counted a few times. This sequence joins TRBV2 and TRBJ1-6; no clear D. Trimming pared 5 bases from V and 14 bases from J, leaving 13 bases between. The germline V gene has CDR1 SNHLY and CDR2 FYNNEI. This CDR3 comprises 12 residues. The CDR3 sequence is CASSTLVSALHF. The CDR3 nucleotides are TGTGCCAGCAGTACCTTAGTCTCTGCCCTCCACTTT.

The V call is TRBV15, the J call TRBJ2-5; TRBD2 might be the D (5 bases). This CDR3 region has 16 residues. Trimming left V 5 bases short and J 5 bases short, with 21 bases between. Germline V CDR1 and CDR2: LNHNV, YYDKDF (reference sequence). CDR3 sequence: CATSQDRGLSGETQYF. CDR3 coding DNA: TGTGCCACCAGCCAAGACCGCGGGCTATCTGGCGAGACCCAGTACTTC.

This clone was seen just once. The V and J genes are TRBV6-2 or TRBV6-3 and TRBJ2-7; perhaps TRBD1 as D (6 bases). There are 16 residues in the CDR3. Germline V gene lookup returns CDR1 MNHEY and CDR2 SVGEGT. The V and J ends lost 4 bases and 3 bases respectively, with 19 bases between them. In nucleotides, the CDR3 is TGTGCCAGCAGTTCGCTGGACTGGGACAAACTCTACGAGCAGTACTTC. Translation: CASSSLDWDKLYEQYF.

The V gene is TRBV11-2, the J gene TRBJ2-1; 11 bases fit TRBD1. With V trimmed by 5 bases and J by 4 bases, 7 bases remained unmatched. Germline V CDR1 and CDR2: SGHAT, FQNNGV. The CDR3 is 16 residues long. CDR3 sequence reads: CASSARDRGSYNEQFF. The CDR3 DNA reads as TGTGCCAGCAGCGCTAGGGACAGGGGGTCTTACAATGAGCAGTTCTTC.

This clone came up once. The CDR3 spells CASSPPQGPYEQYF. Here the CDR3 DNA reads TGTGCCAGCAGCCCGCCCCAGGGCCCCTACGAGCAGTACTTC. V and J are TRBV13 and TRBJ2-7; D perhaps matches TRBD1 (5 bases). Trimming removed 5 bases at V and 2 bases at J, with 13 bases between. The CDR3 is made up of 14 amino acids. Germline V lookup: CDR1 PRHDT, CDR2 FYEKMQ (reference sequence).